These 2 T cell receptor beta chains came from one sample sequenced in a study of T cells in women clearing cervical HPV infection. The data were produced by immunoSEQ multiplex PCR, yet TCRdb's version contains in-frame clones alone and is incomplete. This sample lists 15,000 to 20,000 clones; its ten largest clones have approximately 15%. The sample taken for sequencing was blood buffy coat. These receptors were collected from a woman between 18 and 69 years old with a cervical HPV16 infection that either progressed to CIN3+ or cleared (not recorded which).

A remark on this clone: Read coverage stops 3 residues before the CDR3 terminus; the germline J gene supplies the remainder. The chain recombines TRBV7-9 with TRBJ1-4, with D perhaps TRBD1 (6 bases). Germline CDR1 SEHNR, CDR2 FQNEAQ (reference sequence). CDR3 length equals 15 residues. CDR3 DNA (partial): TGTGCCAGCAGCTTACAGGGGCCCGAGTTGGCACCA. This gives the protein CASSLQGPELAP. The full CDR3 reads CASSLQGPELAPLFF.

Of note for this clone: The missing CDR3 end, 3 residues past where the read stops, is filled in from the germline J gene. V usage is TRBV6-2 or TRBV6-3 and J usage is TRBJ2-3; 7 nucleotides agree with TRBD1. Germline V gives CDR1 MNHEY, CDR2 SVGEGT. The CDR3 is 14 amino acids. This chain's CDR3 is CAGQRQGPLETQYF. The covered CDR3 bases are TGTGCCGGACAAAGACAGGGACCCTTAGAGACG.